The 5 T cell receptor beta chains below were found in one sample sequenced in a study of blood T cell repertoires in COVID-19. The method was immunoSEQ multiplex PCR; TCRdb's version includes in-frame clones alone and lacks a portion of them. The table shows approximately 75,000 clones, with 74% occurring only once. The sequenced sample consisted of peripheral blood. These receptors all stem from a human donor with acute or convalescent COVID-19. The donor label of this sample is uncertain.

This clone was observed a few times. The chain uses TRBV6-5 and TRBJ2-1, with 10 bases matching TRBD1. The V gene's germline CDR1 is MNHEY and CDR2 SVGAGI. Trimming cost V 2 bases and J 9 bases; bases outside gene matches: 7. The CDR3 runs to 15 residues. The CDR3 sequence: CASSYPGTGVLEQFF. DNA for the CDR3: TGTGCCAGCAGTTACCCCGGGACAGGGGTTCTTGAGCAGTTCTTC.

The chain recombines TRBV2 with TRBJ1-2; possibly TRBD1 for D (5 bases). The CDR3 length is 13 residues. Germline V gene data show CDR1 as SNHLY and CDR2 as FYNNEI. Trimming removed 8 bases from V and 4 bases from J, with 14 bases in between. This CDR3 is CASSNQGSYGYTF. Written as DNA, the CDR3 is TGTGCCAGCTCAAACCAGGGATCCTATGGCTACACCTTC.

This CDR3 reads CAWSVRGTGELFF. CDR3 DNA sequence: TGTGCCTGGAGTGTACGGGGGACCGGGGAGCTGTTTTTT. The chain couples TRBV30 to TRBJ2-2; possibly TRBD2 for D (6 bases). The CDR3 totals 13 residues. Germline CDR1 and CDR2: GTSNPN and SVGIG (reference sequence). Trimming stripped 0 bases from V and 5 bases from J, with 7 bases between.

This clone was observed a handful of times. The CDR3 region has the DNA TGTGCCAGCAGCTTGGATGCTAGCGGGGGCTACGAGCAGTACTTC. Encoded protein: CASSLDASGGYEQYF. The chain couples TRBV5-4 to TRBJ2-7, with 10 bases lining up with TRBD2. This CDR3 region has 15 residues. Germline CDR1 reads SGHNT; CDR2 reads YYREEE (reference sequence). After removal of 0 bases from V and 3 bases from J, the junction contained 3 bases not matched to a gene.

The chain links TRBV11-2 to TRBJ1-5; D uncertain. V was pared by 4 bases and J by 3 bases, with 7 bases between. The germline gives CDR1 SGHAT, CDR2 FQNNGV. The CDR3 runs 13 residues. The CDR3 protein is CASSYGFNQPQHF. DNA for the CDR3: TGTGCCAGCAGCTACGGGTTCAATCAGCCCCAGCATTTT. The entire variable domain, with the rest obtained from reference TRBV11-2 and TRBJ1-5, is as follows: EAGVAQSPRYKIIEKRQSVAFWCNPISGHATLYWYQQILGQGPKLLIQFQNNGVVDDSQLPKDRFSAERLKGVDSTLKIQPAKLEDSAVYLCASSYGFNQPQHFGDGTRLSIL.